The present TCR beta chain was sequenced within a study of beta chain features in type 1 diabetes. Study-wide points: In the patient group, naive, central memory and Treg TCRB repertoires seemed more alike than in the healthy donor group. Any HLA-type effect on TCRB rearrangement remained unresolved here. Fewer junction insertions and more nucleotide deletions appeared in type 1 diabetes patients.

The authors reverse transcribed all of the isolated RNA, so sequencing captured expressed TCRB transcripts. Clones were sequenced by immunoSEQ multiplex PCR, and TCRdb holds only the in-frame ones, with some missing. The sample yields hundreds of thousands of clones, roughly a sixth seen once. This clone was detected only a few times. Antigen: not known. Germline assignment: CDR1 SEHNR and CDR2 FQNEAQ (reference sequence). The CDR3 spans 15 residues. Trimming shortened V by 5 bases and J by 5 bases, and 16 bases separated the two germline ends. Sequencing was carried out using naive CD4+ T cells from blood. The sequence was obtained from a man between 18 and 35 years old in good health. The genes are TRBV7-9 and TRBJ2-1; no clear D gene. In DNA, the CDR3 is TGTGCCAGCAGCAAACTGCCGACTCAGCACAATGAGCAGTTCTTC. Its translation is CASSKLPTQHNEQFF.